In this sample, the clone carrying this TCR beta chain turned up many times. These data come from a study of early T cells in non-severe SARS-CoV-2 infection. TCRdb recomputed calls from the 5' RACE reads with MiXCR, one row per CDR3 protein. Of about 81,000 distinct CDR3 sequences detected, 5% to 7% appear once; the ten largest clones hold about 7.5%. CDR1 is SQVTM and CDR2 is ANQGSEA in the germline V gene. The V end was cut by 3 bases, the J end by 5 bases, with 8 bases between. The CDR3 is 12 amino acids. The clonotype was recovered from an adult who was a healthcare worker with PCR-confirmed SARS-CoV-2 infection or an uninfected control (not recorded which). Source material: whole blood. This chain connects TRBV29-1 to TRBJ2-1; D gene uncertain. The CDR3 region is CSVDPFNNEQFF. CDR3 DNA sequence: TGCAGCGTTGACCCCTTTAACAATGAGCAGTTCTTC.